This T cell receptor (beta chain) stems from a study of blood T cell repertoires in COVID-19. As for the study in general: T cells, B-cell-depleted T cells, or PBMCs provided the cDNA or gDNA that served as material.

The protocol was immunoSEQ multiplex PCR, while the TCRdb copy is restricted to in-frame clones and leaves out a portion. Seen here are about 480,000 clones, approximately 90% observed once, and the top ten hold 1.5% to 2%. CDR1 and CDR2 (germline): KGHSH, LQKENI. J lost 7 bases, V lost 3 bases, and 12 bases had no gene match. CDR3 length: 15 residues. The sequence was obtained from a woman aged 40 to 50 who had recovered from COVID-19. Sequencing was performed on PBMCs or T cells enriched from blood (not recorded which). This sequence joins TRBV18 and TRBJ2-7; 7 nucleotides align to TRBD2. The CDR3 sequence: CASSPLLAGESEQYF. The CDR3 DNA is TGTGCCAGCTCACCCCTTCTTGCGGGGGAGTCGGAGCAGTACTTC.